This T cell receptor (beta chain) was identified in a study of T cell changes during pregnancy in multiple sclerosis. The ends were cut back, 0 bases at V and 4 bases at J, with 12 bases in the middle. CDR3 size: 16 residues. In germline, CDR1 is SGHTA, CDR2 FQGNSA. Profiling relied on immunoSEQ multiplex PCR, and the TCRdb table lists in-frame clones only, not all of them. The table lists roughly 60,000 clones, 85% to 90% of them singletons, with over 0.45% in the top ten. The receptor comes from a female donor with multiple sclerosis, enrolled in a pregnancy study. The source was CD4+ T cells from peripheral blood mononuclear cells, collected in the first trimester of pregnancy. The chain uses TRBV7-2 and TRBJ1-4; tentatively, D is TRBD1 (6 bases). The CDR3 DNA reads TGTGCCAGCAGCTTAGCGTCGGACAGTGGTAATGAAAAACTGTTTTTT. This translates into CASSLASDSGNEKLFF.